The 15 T cell receptor beta chains reported below all come from one sample, sequenced in a study of somatic mutations in cytotoxic T cells in rheumatoid arthritis. Only in-frame clones appear in the TCRdb table, and some are missing; sequencing was by immunoSEQ multiplex PCR. In the table there are several thousand clones, under 75% of which are singletons. The sample was CD8+ T cells sorted from blood. These TCRs come from a woman between 45 and 60 years old in good health.

The chain recombines TRBV2 with TRBJ1-2; 11 nucleotides line up with TRBD1. Germline V gene lookup returns CDR1 SNHLY and CDR2 FYNNEI. CDR3 length: 18 amino acids. Trimming took 2 bases from V and 3 from J; bases not matched to a gene: 11. CDR3 sequence reads: CASSELASGQGAHYGYTF. DNA of the CDR3: TGTGCCAGCAGTGAATTAGCTAGCGGACAGGGGGCGCACTATGGCTACACCTTC.

CDR3 protein: CASSSPGQGAHEQYF. The CDR3 nucleotides are TGCGCCAGCAGCTCACCGGGACAGGGGGCCCACGAGCAGTACTTC. This chain connects TRBV5-1 to TRBJ2-7; 12 positions match TRBD1. This CDR3 comprises 15 residues. The V gene end was trimmed by 3 bases and the J gene end by 5 bases; junction bases not matched to a gene: 6. Germline CDR1 is SGHRS and CDR2 is YFSETQ.

The CDR3 sequence: CASSRDRVGYTF. CDR3 coding DNA: TGTGCCAGCAGTAGAGACAGGGTTGGCTACACCTTC. This chain joins TRBV6-5 and TRBJ1-2; TRBD1 agrees at 7 bases. Germline lookup yields CDR1 MNHEY and CDR2 SVGAGI. The CDR3 has 12 amino acids. After removal of 5 bases from V and 7 bases from J, the junction contained 4 bases not matched to a gene.

Within the sample, this clone is large. DNA for the CDR3: TGTGCCAGCAGCCCTAAACTCGGAGGGGACACTGAAGCTTTCTTT. Encoded protein: CASSPKLGGDTEAFF. V usage is TRBV11-2 and J usage is TRBJ1-1; maybe TRBD1 (5 bases). V was pared by 5 bases and J by 3 bases, with 16 bases between. The CDR3 length is 15 residues. The germline V gene encodes CDR1 SGHAT and CDR2 FQNNGV.

This chain joins TRBV19 and TRBJ1-2, with 7 bases identical to TRBD1. V was pared by 4 bases and J by 7 bases, with 9 bases of the junction left unmatched. Germline-derived CDR1 and CDR2 are LNHDA and SQIVND (reference sequence). The CDR3 covers 14 residues. CDR3 DNA: TGTGCCAGTAGTAGGGCCGACAGGGCCTCTGGCTACACCTTC. Translating it yields CASSRADRASGYTF.

The chain employs TRBV19 and TRBJ1-2; 9 bases line up with TRBD1. The germline V gene encodes CDR1 LNHDA and CDR2 SQIVND (reference sequence). This CDR3 spans 14 amino acids. With V trimmed by 7 bases and J by 8 bases, 11 bases remained unmatched. CDR3 DNA sequence: TGTGCCAGTACCCCTCTACAGGGGGCGACGGGCTACACCTTC. Translated: CASTPLQGATGYTF.

The gene calls are TRBV5-6 and TRBJ1-1; D possibly corresponds to TRBD1 (6 bases). CDR3 length: 14 residues. Trimming shortened V by 5 bases and J by 0 bases, and 11 bases separated the two germline ends. Germline loops: CDR1 SGHDT, CDR2 YYEEEE. CDR3 loop: CASRNTGLNTEAFF. In nucleotides, the CDR3 is TGTGCCAGCAGAAATACAGGGTTGAACACTGAAGCTTTCTTT. Drawing the rest from reference TRBV5-6 and TRBJ1-1, the complete variable domain is DAGVTQSPTHLIKTRGQQVTLRCSPKSGHDTVSWYQQALGQGPQFIFQYYEEEERQRGNFPDRFSGHQFPNYSSELNVNALLLGDSALYLCASRNTGLNTEAFFGQGTRLTVV.

By share of the sample, this clone is medium-sized. The chain has TRBV20-1 and TRBJ1-1, with D unclear. Germline values: CDR1 DFQATT, CDR2 SNEGSKA (reference sequence). The CDR3 covers 10 residues. Trimming took 4 bases from V and 7 from J, leaving 7 bases between them. In DNA form, the CDR3 reads TGCAGTGCTACCCGGGATGAAGCTTTCTTT. This codes for CSATRDEAFF.

The chain uses TRBV5-1 and TRBJ1-2; TRBD1 agrees at 8 bases. Germline values: CDR1 SGHRS, CDR2 YFSETQ. V dropped 3 bases and J dropped 3; count of bases not matched to a gene: 4. The CDR3 contains 14 residues. Here the CDR3 DNA reads TGCGCCAGCAGCTCGGACAGGGCGCACTATGGCTACACCTTC. This sequence encodes CASSSDRAHYGYTF.

There are a few counts of this clone. The chain carries TRBV6-6 and TRBJ1-1, with 7 bases matching TRBD1. Germline V gene sequence: CDR1 MNHNY, CDR2 SVGAGI (reference sequence). The CDR3 is 13 amino acids. The J segment lost 5 bases and the V segment lost 2 bases, leaving 2 bases of the junction unmatched. The CDR3 spells CASSYQGETEAFF. CDR3 in DNA: TGTGCCAGCAGTTACCAGGGGGAAACTGAAGCTTTCTTT.

The chain employs TRBV28 and TRBJ2-5, with a possible D match to TRBD1 (6 bases). The DNA matches TRBJ2-7 better at its end, which makes the J call doubtful. Per the germline V gene, CDR1 is MDHEN and CDR2 is SYDVKM. This CDR3 has 15 amino acids. The chain's CDR3 is CASSFTGTVYYEQYF. The DNA for the CDR3 is TGTGCCAGCAGTTTCACAGGGACCGTTTACTACGAGCAGTACTTC.

The rearrangement uses TRBV2 and TRBJ2-3; the D is unclear. Germline V gene lookup returns CDR1 SNHLY and CDR2 FYNNEI. The V gene lost 6 bases and the J gene lost 5 bases, with 15 bases spanning the gap. There are 14 residues in the CDR3. CDR3: CASSPTGVRDTQYF. In DNA form, the CDR3 reads TGTGCCAGCAGCCCCACTGGAGTAAGAGATACGCAGTATTTT.

The chain carries TRBV5-5 and TRBJ1-3; a possible D gene is TRBD1 (5 bases). The germline CDR1 and CDR2 sequences are SGHKS and YYEKEE (reference sequence). There are 15 residues in the CDR3. V dropped 4 bases and J dropped 0 bases, with 11 bases sitting between them. CDR3 residues: CASSAGDSSGNTIYF. Written as DNA, the CDR3 is TGTGCCAGCAGCGCGGGGGATTCCTCTGGAAACACCATATATTTT.

The chain links TRBV5-6 to TRBJ2-5; 9 nucleotides agree with TRBD2. V shed 1 base, J shed 6 bases, and the junction held 7 bases outside the gene matches. This CDR3 has 15 amino acids. Germline CDR1 SGHDT, CDR2 YYEEEE. Here the CDR3 DNA reads TGTGCCAGCAGCTTGAACAGCGGGGGGCCCCAGACCCAGTACTTC. Translated: CASSLNSGGPQTQYF.

CDR3 coding DNA: TGTGCCAGCACCACACAGGGGGCAGGATTCATGGACTACGAGCAGTACTTC. Translation: CASTTQGAGFMDYEQYF. The chain employs TRBV2 and TRBJ2-7, with 9 bases lining up with TRBD1. The length of the CDR3 is 17 residues. V shed 7 bases, J shed 3 bases, and the junction held 16 bases outside the gene matches. In germline, CDR1 is SNHLY, CDR2 FYNNEI. The whole variable domain, filled in from reference TRBV2 and TRBJ2-7, reads EPEVTQTPSHQVTQMGQEVILRCVPISNHLYFYWYRQILGQKVEFLVSFYNNEISEKSEIFDDQFSVERPDGSNFTLKIRSTKLEDSAMYFCASTTQGAGFMDYEQYFGPGTRLTVT.